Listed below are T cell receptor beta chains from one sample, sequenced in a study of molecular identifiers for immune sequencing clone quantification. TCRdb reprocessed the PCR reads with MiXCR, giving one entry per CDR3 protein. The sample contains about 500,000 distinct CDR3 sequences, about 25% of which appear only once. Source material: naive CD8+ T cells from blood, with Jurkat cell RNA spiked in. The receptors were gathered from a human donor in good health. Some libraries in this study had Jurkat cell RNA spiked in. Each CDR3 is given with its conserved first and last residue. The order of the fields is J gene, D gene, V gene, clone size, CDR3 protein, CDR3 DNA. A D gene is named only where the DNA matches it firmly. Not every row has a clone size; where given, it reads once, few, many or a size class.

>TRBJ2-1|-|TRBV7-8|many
CASSLALLNEQFF
TGTGCCAGCAGCTTAGCGCTTTTAAATGAGCAGTTCTTC
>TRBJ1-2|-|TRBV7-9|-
CASSPPSAQVSKGYTF
TGTGCCAGCAGCCCCCCTAGTGCACAGGTCAGCAAAGGCTACACCTTC
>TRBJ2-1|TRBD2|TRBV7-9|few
CASSFPGLAGDFSYNEQFF
TGTGCCAGCAGCTTTCCGGGACTAGCGGGGGACTTCTCCTACAATGAGCAGTTCTTC
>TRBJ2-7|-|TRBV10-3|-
CAISESRNYEQYF
TGTGCCATCAGTGAGTCACGAAACTACGAGCAGTACTTC
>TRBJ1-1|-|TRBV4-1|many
CASSQRLYTEAFF
TGCGCCAGCAGCCAACGATTGTACACTGAAGCTTTCTTT
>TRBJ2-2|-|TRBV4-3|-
CASSHFRASPGELFF
TGCGCCAGCAGCCATTTCAGGGCATCACCCGGGGAGCTGTTTTTT
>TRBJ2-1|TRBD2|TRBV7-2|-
CASSPRLAGAVFNEQFF
TGTGCCAGCAGCCCCCGACTAGCGGGAGCAGTCTTCAATGAGCAGTTCTTC
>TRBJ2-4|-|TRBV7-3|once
CASSQLRRENKNIQYF
TGTGCCAGCAGCCAGCTTCGCAGAGAGAATAAAAACATTCAGTACTTC
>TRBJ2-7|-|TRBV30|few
CAWSESPDSAPYEQYF
TGTGCCTGGAGTGAAAGCCCCGACAGCGCGCCCTACGAGCAGTACTTC
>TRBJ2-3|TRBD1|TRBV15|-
CATSRDREDRGYPDTQYF
TGTGCCACCAGCAGAGATAGGGAGGACAGGGGGTACCCAGATACGCAGTATTTT
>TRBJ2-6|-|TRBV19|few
CASSLGQRSGANVLTF
TGTGCCAGTAGTCTCGGACAGCGCTCTGGGGCCAACGTCCTGACTTTC
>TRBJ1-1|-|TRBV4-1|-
CASSQVPQNTEAFF
TGCGCCAGCAGCCAAGTCCCCCAAAACACTGAAGCTTTCTTT
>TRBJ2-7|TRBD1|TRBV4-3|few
CASSQDLGTGSYEQYF
TGCGCCAGCAGCCAAGACCTCGGGACAGGTTCCTACGAGCAGTACTTC
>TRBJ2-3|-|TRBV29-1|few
CSVDSAGKRLDTQYF
TGCAGCGTTGATAGCGCAGGGAAGAGGTTAGATACGCAGTATTTT
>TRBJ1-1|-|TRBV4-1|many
CASSREPTGFTEAFF
TGCGCCAGCAGCCGAGAACCGACAGGTTTCACTGAAGCTTTCTTT
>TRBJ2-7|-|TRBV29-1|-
CSVEAVRASGGYEQYF
TGCAGCGTTGAGGCGGTTCGGGCCAGTGGCGGGTACGAGCAGTACTTC
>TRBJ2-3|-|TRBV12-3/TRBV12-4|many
CASSYGISTDTQYF
TGTGCCAGCAGTTATGGGATAAGCACAGATACGCAGTATTTT
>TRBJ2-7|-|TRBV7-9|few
CASSLGMGVGSYEQYF
TGTGCCAGCAGCCTCGGTATGGGGGTAGGTTCCTACGAGCAGTACTTC
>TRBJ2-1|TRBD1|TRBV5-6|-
CASSLARGSVEQFF
TGTGCCAGCAGCTTGGCCAGGGGGTCCGTTGAGCAGTTCTTC
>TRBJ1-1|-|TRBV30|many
CAWGEMNTEAFF
TGTGCCTGGGGGGAAATGAACACTGAAGCTTTCTTT
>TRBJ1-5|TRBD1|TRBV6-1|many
CASSEEGQGAQPQHF
TGTGCCAGCAGTGAAGAGGGACAGGGCGCTCAGCCCCAGCATTTT
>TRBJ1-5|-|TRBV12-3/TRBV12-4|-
CASSFVGGLQPQHF
TGTGCCAGCAGTTTTGTTGGAGGGCTCCAGCCCCAGCATTTT
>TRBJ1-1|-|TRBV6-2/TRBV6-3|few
CASTTGAPTEAFF
TGTGCCAGCACAACTGGGGCCCCCACTGAAGCTTTCTTT
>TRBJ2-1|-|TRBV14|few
CASSQRGPSSYNEQFF
TGTGCCAGCAGCCAAAGAGGCCCAAGCTCCTACAATGAGCAGTTCTTC
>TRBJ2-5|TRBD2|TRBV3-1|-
CASILAGFQGTQYF
TGTGCCAGCATTCTAGCGGGATTCCAAGGGACCCAGTACTTC